This note documents a single TCR beta chain sequence. The data are from a study of control samples from healthy donors and cancer patients. TCRdb keeps only in-frame clones here, not all; method: immunoSEQ multiplex PCR. The sample includes about 170,000 clones, roughly 91% seen only once; the top ten take about 1.6%. Germline lookup yields CDR1 ENHRY and CDR2 SYGVKD. With V trimmed by 7 bases and J by 8 bases, 7 bases remained unmatched. The CDR3 is made up of 15 amino acids. The sample was blood. The origin of this receptor is a woman under 40 in good health. The chain links TRBV10-3 to TRBJ2-1, with TRBD2 identical over 14 bases. The CDR3 DNA is TGTGCCATCAAGGTAGGGACTAGCGGGAGATATGAGCAGTTCTTC. Its translation: CAIKVGTSGRYEQFF.